This T cell receptor beta chain was documented in a study of cytotoxic CD8 clonotypes in ibrutinib-treated CLL. Study-level information: After a median roughly a year on treatment (6 to 36), response samples were drawn.

The CDR3 totals 12 residues. Germline V gives CDR1 MNHEY, CDR2 SMNVEV (reference sequence). V lost 3 bases to trimming and J lost 10 bases, with 10 bases between them. Sequencing used immunoSEQ multiplex PCR; TCRdb keeps in-frame clones, though not all of them. The sample contains around 250,000 clones, 70% of which appear only once. The chain joins TRBV27 to TRBJ2-1; D tentatively fits TRBD1 or TRBD2 (6 bases each). The sequence derives from a human donor with chronic lymphocytic leukemia. The sequencing used PBMCs, collected after 24 months of ibrutinib treatment. The CDR3, as DNA: TGTGCCAGCAGTTTGGGGGCGGGAGAGCAGTTCTTC. Translating it yields CASSLGAGEQFF.